Sequencing of this T cell receptor beta chain was carried out in a study of shared clonotypes between healthy human individuals. V shed 2 bases and J shed 0 bases, with 8 bases lying between them. The CDR3 loop spans 14 amino acids. Per the germline V gene, CDR1 is SGHRS and CDR2 is YFSETQ. A word on this clone: Its antigen is currently unknown.

The assay was immunoSEQ multiplex PCR, and TCRdb's table has in-frame clones only and misses some. The data contain around 750,000 clones, approximately 74% of them singletons. Study-level results: Represented diversity, genetic and exposure-history alike, was limited by few donors.

The origin of this receptor is a woman between 25 and 40 years old in good health. Sequencing was performed on memory CD4+ T cells sorted from blood. Specified subset: CD45RA-negative fraction. The V gene is TRBV5-1, the J gene TRBJ2-5; D may be TRBD1 (5 bases). The CDR3 loop is CASSFQGNQETQYF. The CDR3 region has the DNA TGCGCCAGCAGCTTCCAGGGCAACCAAGAGACCCAGTACTTC. The full variable domain, rest sourced from reference TRBV5-1 and TRBJ2-5, is KAGVTQTPRYLIKTRGQQVTLSCSPISGHRSVSWYQQTPGQGLQFLFEYFSETQRNKGNFPGRFSGRQFSNSRSEMNVSTLELGDSALYLCASSFQGNQETQYFGPGTRLLVL.